The 10 T cell receptor beta chains reported below all come from one sample, sequenced in a study of PD-1 blockade in classical Hodgkin lymphoma. The assay was immunoSEQ multiplex PCR, and TCRdb's table has in-frame clones only and misses some. The sample lists about 110,000 clones, around 89% occurring once. Every patient experienced relapse after autologous stem cell transplantation, and brentuximab vedotin exposure varied. The sample here was peripheral blood mononuclear cells (PBMCs), taken before the second cycle of nivolumab. Every receptor here comes from a human donor with classical Hodgkin lymphoma.

The chain recombines TRBV28 with TRBJ1-5; D not certain. The CDR3 is made up of 12 amino acids. Trimming removed 5 bases from V and 6 bases from J, with 8 bases in between. The V gene's germline CDR1 is MDHEN and CDR2 SYDVKM. The CDR3 DNA follows: TGTGCCAGCAGTCCATCTGGTCAGCCCCAGCATTTT. This translates into CASSPSGQPQHF.

The chain couples TRBV29-1 to TRBJ2-5; the match to TRBD2 covers 9 bases. Germline loops: CDR1 SQVTM, CDR2 ANQGSEA. The CDR3 contains 15 residues. With 6 bases clipped from V and 4 bases from J, the junction kept 12 bases outside the gene matches. For the CDR3, the DNA is TGCAGCGTCTCTAGCGGGACCCTGGCTGCAGAGACCCAGTACTTC. Translated: CSVSSGTLAAETQYF.

The rearrangement links TRBV28 to TRBJ1-5; the D is unclear. The V gene's germline CDR1 is MDHEN and CDR2 SYDVKM. Between the trimmed V and J ends, which lost 4 bases and 5 bases, there was a span of 9 bases. CDR3 length: 13 residues. CDR3 coding DNA: TGTGCCAGCAGTTCGGAAGCGGATCAGCCCCAGCATTTT. As protein: CASSSEADQPQHF.

The rearrangement links TRBV4-3 to TRBJ2-1; 10 bases fit TRBD2. There are 16 residues in the CDR3. Germline values: CDR1 LGHNA, CDR2 YSLEER. V gave up 0 bases and J gave up 5 bases; unmatched junction bases: 4. The CDR3, as DNA: TGCGCCAGCAGCCAAGAGGGGCTAGCGGGAGACAATGAGCAGTTCTTC. It specifies CASSQEGLAGDNEQFF.

V and J are TRBV6-6 and TRBJ2-5, with D maybe TRBD1 (6 bases). Trimming pared 6 bases from V and 5 bases from J, leaving 16 bases between. This CDR3 spans 14 amino acids. The germline CDR1 and CDR2 sequences are MNHNY and SVGAGI (reference sequence). CDR3 protein: CASSAGIQGETQYF. CDR3 bases: TGTGCCAGCAGCGCAGGTATACAGGGTGAGACCCAGTACTTC.

V is TRBV18 and J is TRBJ2-1, with 10 nucleotides matching TRBD2. V trimming: 5 bases; J trimming: 6 bases; junction bases outside the gene matches: 4. Per the germline V gene, CDR1 is KGHSH and CDR2 is LQKENI. The CDR3 consists of 14 residues. DNA for the CDR3: TGTGCCAGCTCAAGGACTAGCGGAAGCAATGAGCAGTTCTTC. Its translation: CASSRTSGSNEQFF.

This chain joins TRBV7-2 and TRBJ1-2; 11 bases fit TRBD1. In germline, CDR1 is SGHTA, CDR2 FQGNSA. Trimming took 3 bases from V and 8 from J; bases not matched to a gene: 5. The CDR3 covers 14 residues. This chain's CDR3 is CASSLGTGGIGYTF. CDR3 coding DNA: TGTGCCAGCAGCTTGGGGACAGGGGGTATCGGCTACACCTTC.

V gene TRBV29-1 combines with J gene TRBJ2-7, with D maybe TRBD2 (5 bases). In germline, CDR1 is SQVTM, CDR2 ANQGSEA. This CDR3 has 10 residues. V was trimmed by 1 base and J by 7 bases, leaving 5 bases between them. The chain's CDR3 is CSVEAGEQYF. The CDR3 coding sequence is TGCAGCGTTGAAGCGGGAGAGCAGTACTTC.

The J gene is TRBJ2-1, the V gene TRBV27; D unclear. V gave up 2 bases and J gave up 9 bases, with 11 bases separating them. Germline CDR1 MNHEY, CDR2 SMNVEV (reference sequence). The CDR3 runs 13 residues. The CDR3 loop is CASSLVGRREQFF. The CDR3 DNA reads TGTGCCAGCAGTTTAGTAGGGCGTCGTGAGCAGTTCTTC.

This clone was picked up one time. The chain combines TRBV5-5 with TRBJ2-5; D is unresolved. Germline V lookup: CDR1 SGHKS, CDR2 YYEKEE (reference sequence). Trimming took 0 bases from V and 6 from J, leaving 9 bases between them. This CDR3 comprises 13 residues. The CDR3 loop is CASSLEGIQTQYF. The CDR3 bases are TGTGCCAGCAGCTTGGAGGGAATTCAGACCCAGTACTTC.